What follows are 17 T cell receptor beta chains derived from one specimen sequenced in a study of memory CD4+ T cells and cytomegalovirus serostatus. The sort gate was single viable CD3+CD4+CD8-CD45RO+ cells for memory CD4+ T cells. Assay used: immunoSEQ multiplex PCR; TCRdb lists only in-frame clones, some missing. Found here are about 100,000 clones, 80% of them singletons; the top ten hold 3.6%. Specimen: memory CD4+ T cells from blood. The receptor source for this set is an adult in good health and CMV-seropositive.

The genes are TRBV5-6 and TRBJ2-3; D is unresolved. This CDR3 is 13 amino acids long. Trimming cost V 0 bases and J 6 bases, with 8 bases left between them. CDR1 and CDR2 from the germline V gene are SGHDT and YYEEEE. CDR3 protein: CASSLGPRDTQYF. The CDR3 coding sequence is TGTGCCAGCAGCTTGGGCCCGAGGGATACGCAGTATTTT.

This clone has only one observation. The chain combines TRBV5-4 with TRBJ1-1, with a weak D call TRBD1 (5 bases). Germline V CDR1 and CDR2: SGHNT, YYREEE (reference sequence). The CDR3 sequence is 13 residues long. The ends were cut back, 2 bases at V and 4 bases at J, with 9 bases in the middle. The CDR3 region has the DNA TGTGCCAGCAGCTTTGGGCAGGGCACTGAAGCTTTCTTT. Amino acid sequence: CASSFGQGTEAFF.

This chain links TRBV7-8 with TRBJ2-3; D gene ambiguous. Germline V gene lookup returns CDR1 SGHVS and CDR2 FQNEAQ. V was shortened by 5 bases and J by 0 bases, with 9 bases between the two germline ends. This CDR3 contains 14 residues. This CDR3 is CASSLSRSTDTQYF. The DNA for the CDR3 is TGTGCCAGCAGCCTAAGTCGGAGCACAGATACGCAGTATTTT.

The chain employs TRBV5-1 and TRBJ1-1; perhaps TRBD1 as D (5 bases). Germline V gene sequence: CDR1 SGHRS, CDR2 YFSETQ. This CDR3 is built from 15 residues. V lost 0 bases, J lost 0 bases, and 9 bases lay in between. The CDR3 region is CASSLGGNLNTEAFF. The DNA of the CDR3 is TGCGCCAGCAGCTTGGGGGGGAACCTGAACACTGAAGCTTTCTTT.

The chain carries TRBV5-1 and TRBJ2-5, with TRBD1 matching over 7 bases. Germline V CDR1 and CDR2: SGHRS, YFSETQ. The CDR3 has 14 amino acids. The trim removed 4 bases at V and 1 base at J, leaving 4 bases unmatched. The CDR3 nucleotides are TGCGCCAGCAGCGGGGGACAGACCCAAGAGACCCAGTACTTC. It encodes CASSGGQTQETQYF.

The rearrangement links TRBV5-1 to TRBJ2-1, with 7 positions matching TRBD2. This CDR3 is 15 amino acids long. CDR1 is SGHRS and CDR2 is YFSETQ in the germline V gene. The ends lost 3 bases at V and 9 bases at J; junction bases unmatched: 12. The CDR3 protein is CASSSLGRELSEQFF. The DNA for the CDR3 is TGCGCCAGCAGCTCCCTTGGGAGGGAGCTAAGTGAGCAGTTCTTC.

This clone came up once. The rearrangement joins TRBV28 to TRBJ1-3, with 7 bases identical to TRBD1. After removal of 5 bases from V and 0 bases from J, the junction contained 7 bases not matched to a gene. Per the germline V gene, CDR1 is MDHEN and CDR2 is SYDVKM. The CDR3 length is 16 residues. CDR3 DNA: TGTGCCAGCAGTCCCGGACAGGCCCTCTCTGGAAACACCATATATTTT. Translating it yields CASSPGQALSGNTIYF.

This chain uses TRBV30 with TRBJ2-2; the D gene is possibly TRBD1 (6 bases). This CDR3 contains 17 residues. Trimming removed 0 bases at V and 0 bases at J, with 14 bases between. Germline V gives CDR1 GTSNPN, CDR2 SVGIG (reference sequence). The CDR3 is CAWSVGVGQTNTGELFF. CDR3 nucleotides: TGTGCCTGGAGTGTCGGAGTTGGACAGACGAACACCGGGGAGCTGTTTTTT.

This clone was detected a few times. The chain recombines TRBV29-1 with TRBJ2-5, with D tentatively TRBD2 (6 bases). Germline-derived CDR1 and CDR2 are SQVTM and ANQGSEA. V was trimmed by 3 bases and J by 0 bases, leaving 8 bases between them. The CDR3 sequence is 13 residues long. The CDR3 region is CSVDRDYQETQYF. In DNA form, the CDR3 reads TGCAGCGTTGACAGGGACTACCAAGAGACCCAGTACTTC.

The chain is built from TRBV6-1 and TRBJ1-2; 11 nucleotides line up with TRBD1. CDR1 is MNHNS, CDR2 SASEGT, per germline. This CDR3 has 14 amino acids. V shed 3 bases, J shed 4 bases, and the junction held 1 base outside the gene matches. In DNA form, the CDR3 reads TGTGCCAGCAGTGAGGGGACAGGGGGCTATGGCTACACCTTC. Encoded protein: CASSEGTGGYGYTF.

The V call is TRBV7-2, the J call TRBJ1-2; 7 bases match TRBD1. CDR1 and CDR2 from the germline V gene are SGHTA and FQGNSA. This CDR3 has 13 amino acids. After removal of 2 bases from V and 8 bases from J, the junction contained 5 bases not matched to a gene. The CDR3 bases are TGTGCCAGCAGCTTACAGACAGGGAACGGCTACACCTTC. Translating gives CASSLQTGNGYTF.

The gene calls are TRBV7-9 and TRBJ1-5; 7 nucleotides agree with TRBD1. The germline V gene encodes CDR1 SEHNR and CDR2 FQNEAQ (reference sequence). This CDR3 region has 13 residues. V dropped 6 bases and J dropped 5; count of bases not matched to a gene: 4. CDR3 in DNA: TGTGCCAGCAGTTATACAGGGGATCAGCCCCAGCATTTT. It yields the protein CASSYTGDQPQHF.

The rearrangement uses TRBV5-1 and TRBJ2-7; maybe TRBD2 (6 bases). CDR1 and CDR2 (germline): SGHRS, YFSETQ. The CDR3 has 16 residues. V lost 0 bases and J 0 bases, leaving 13 bases between the germline ends. The CDR3: CASSLDPGGSSYEQYF. DNA of the CDR3: TGCGCCAGCAGCTTGGATCCAGGAGGGTCCTCCTACGAGCAGTACTTC. The variable domain in full, with the rest retrieved from reference TRBV5-1 and TRBJ2-7, is KAGVTQTPRYLIKTRGQQVTLSCSPISGHRSVSWYQQTPGQGLQFLFEYFSETQRNKGNFPGRFSGRQFSNSRSEMNVSTLELGDSALYLCASSLDPGGSSYEQYFGPGTRLTVT.

In DNA, the CDR3 is TGTGCCAGCAGGGTCGCCCGGCAACCCAACTATGGCTACACCTTC. Translation gives CASRVARQPNYGYTF. V gene TRBV2 combines with J gene TRBJ1-2; D is uncertain. With 6 bases removed from V and 2 bases from J, the gap between germline ends came to 16 bases. The CDR3 is 15 amino acids. CDR1 and CDR2 (germline): SNHLY, FYNNEI.

V gene TRBV5-1 combines with J gene TRBJ1-2; perhaps TRBD1 as D (5 bases). The germline CDR1 and CDR2 sequences are SGHRS and YFSETQ. With 4 bases removed from V and 4 bases from J, the gap between germline ends came to 17 bases. The CDR3 is 15 amino acids. CDR3: CASSTLAGVGYGYTF. The CDR3 nucleotides read TGCGCCAGCAGCACCCTTGCGGGGGTCGGCTATGGCTACACCTTC.

A few counts support this clone. This CDR3 is CASSSPGQGSYNEQFF. The CDR3 bases are TGTGCCAGCAGTTCCCCGGGACAGGGCAGTTACAATGAGCAGTTCTTC. This chain connects TRBV28 to TRBJ2-1; 9 nucleotides agree with TRBD1. This CDR3 contains 16 residues. Per germline, CDR1 MDHEN and CDR2 SYDVKM. The ends lost 4 bases at V and 4 bases at J; junction bases unmatched: 8.

The chain recombines TRBV30 with TRBJ2-3; D remains unclear. The CDR3 sequence is 12 residues long. Germline V gene sequence: CDR1 GTSNPN, CDR2 SVGIG (reference sequence). The V gene lost 2 bases and the J gene lost 9 bases, with 12 bases spanning the gap. CDR3 sequence (DNA): TGTGCCTGGAGTACCCCATTGACCACGCAGTATTTT. Its protein product is CAWSTPLTTQYF.